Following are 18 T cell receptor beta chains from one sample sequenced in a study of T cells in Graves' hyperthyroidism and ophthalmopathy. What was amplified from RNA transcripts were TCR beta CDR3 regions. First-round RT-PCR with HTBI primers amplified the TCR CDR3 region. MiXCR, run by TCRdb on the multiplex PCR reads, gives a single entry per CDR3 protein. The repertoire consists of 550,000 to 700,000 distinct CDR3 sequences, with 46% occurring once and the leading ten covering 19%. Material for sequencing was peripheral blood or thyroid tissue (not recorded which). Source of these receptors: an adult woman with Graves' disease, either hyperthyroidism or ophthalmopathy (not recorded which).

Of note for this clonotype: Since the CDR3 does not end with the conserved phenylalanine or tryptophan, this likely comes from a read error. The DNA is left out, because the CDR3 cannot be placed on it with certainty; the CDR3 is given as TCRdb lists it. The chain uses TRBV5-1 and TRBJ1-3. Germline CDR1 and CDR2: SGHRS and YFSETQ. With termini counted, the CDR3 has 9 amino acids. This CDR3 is CASSLGKTT.

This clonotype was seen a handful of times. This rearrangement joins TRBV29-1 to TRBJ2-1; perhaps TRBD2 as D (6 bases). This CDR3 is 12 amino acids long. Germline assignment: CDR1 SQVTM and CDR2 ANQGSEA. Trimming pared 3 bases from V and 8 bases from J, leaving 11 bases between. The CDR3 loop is CSVDGGYDEQFF. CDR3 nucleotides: TGCAGCGTTGACGGGGGTTACGATGAGCAGTTCTTC.

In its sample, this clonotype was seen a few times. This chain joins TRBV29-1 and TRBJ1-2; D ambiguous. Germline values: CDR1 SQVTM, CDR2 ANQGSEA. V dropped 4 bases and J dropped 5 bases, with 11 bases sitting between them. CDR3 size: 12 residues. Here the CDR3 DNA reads TGCAGCGTTGCTTATTCGGGTTATGGCTACACCTTC. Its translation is CSVAYSGYGYTF.

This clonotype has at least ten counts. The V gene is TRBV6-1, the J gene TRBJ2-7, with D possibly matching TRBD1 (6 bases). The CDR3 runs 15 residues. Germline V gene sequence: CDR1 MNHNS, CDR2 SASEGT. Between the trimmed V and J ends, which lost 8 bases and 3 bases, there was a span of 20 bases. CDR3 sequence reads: CASPKPQGRDYEQYF. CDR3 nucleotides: TGTGCCAGCCCCAAGCCACAGGGAAGGGACTACGAGCAGTACTTC.

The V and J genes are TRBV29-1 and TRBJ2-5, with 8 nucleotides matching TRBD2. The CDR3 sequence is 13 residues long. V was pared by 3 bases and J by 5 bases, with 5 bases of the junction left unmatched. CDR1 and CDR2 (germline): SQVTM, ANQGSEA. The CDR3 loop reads CSVDPGGPETQYF. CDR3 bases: TGCAGCGTTGATCCGGGGGGGCCGGAGACCCAGTACTTC.

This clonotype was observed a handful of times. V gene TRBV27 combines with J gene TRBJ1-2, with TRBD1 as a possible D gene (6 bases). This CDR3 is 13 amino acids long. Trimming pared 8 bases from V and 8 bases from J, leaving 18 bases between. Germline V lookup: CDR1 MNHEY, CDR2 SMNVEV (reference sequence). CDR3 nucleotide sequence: TGTGCCAGCTGCAAGAAGGGGGGCAGGGGCTACACCTTC. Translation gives CASCKKGGRGYTF.

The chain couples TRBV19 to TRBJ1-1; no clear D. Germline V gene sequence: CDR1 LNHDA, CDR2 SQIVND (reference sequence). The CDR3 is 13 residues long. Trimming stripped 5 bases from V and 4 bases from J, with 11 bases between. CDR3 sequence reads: CASSSDVGTEAFF. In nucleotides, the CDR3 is TGTGCCAGTAGTTCGGACGTGGGCACTGAAGCTTTCTTT.

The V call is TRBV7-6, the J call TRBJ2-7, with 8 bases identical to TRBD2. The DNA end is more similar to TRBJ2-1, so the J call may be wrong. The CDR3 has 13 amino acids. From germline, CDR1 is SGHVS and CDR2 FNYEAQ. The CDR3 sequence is CASSLVTSGEQFF. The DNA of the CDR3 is TGTGCCAGCAGCTTAGTTACTAGCGGTGAGCAGTTCTTC.

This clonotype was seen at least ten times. The CDR3 nucleotides read TGTGCCAGCAGTTTAACAGGGATTGGGGAGACCCAGTACTTC. It translates to CASSLTGIGETQYF. This chain joins TRBV12-3 or TRBV12-4 and TRBJ2-5; a weak D match, TRBD1 (6 bases). With 2 bases removed from V and 5 bases from J, the gap between germline ends came to 12 bases. CDR3 size: 14 residues.

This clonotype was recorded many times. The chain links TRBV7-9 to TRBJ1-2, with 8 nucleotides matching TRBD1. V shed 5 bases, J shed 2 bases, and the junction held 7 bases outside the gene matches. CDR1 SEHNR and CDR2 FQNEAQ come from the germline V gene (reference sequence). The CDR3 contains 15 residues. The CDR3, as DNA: TGTGCCAGCAGCGCGTTTCGGGACAGGAACTATGGCTACACCTTC. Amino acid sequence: CASSAFRDRNYGYTF.

The CDR3 DNA is TGTGCCAGCAGCGTCCAGGGGGCAACGACAGATACGCAGTATTTT. Protein product: CASSVQGATTDTQYF. The V gene is TRBV7-9, the J gene TRBJ2-3, with 8 bases fitting TRBD1. Per the germline V gene, CDR1 is SEHNR and CDR2 is FQNEAQ (reference sequence). This CDR3 has 15 amino acids. Trimming took 5 bases from V and 3 from J; bases not matched to a gene: 7.

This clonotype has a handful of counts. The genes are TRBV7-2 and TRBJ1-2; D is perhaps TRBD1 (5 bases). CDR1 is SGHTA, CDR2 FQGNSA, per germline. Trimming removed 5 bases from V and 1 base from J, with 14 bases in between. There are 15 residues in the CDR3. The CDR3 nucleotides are TGTGCCAGCAGCCCTGACATTGGACATAACTATGGCTACACCTTC. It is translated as CASSPDIGHNYGYTF. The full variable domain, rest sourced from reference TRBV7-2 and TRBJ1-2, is GAGVSQSPSNKVTEKGKDVELRCDPISGHTALYWYRQSLGQGLEFLIYFQGNSAPDKSGLPSDRFSAERTGGSVSTLTIQRTQQEDSAVYLCASSPDIGHNYGYTFGSGTRLTVV.

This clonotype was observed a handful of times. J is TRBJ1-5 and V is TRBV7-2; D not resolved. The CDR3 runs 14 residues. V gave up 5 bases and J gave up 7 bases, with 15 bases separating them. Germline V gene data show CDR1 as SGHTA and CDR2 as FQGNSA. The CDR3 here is CASSPHPGGQPQHF. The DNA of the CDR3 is TGTGCCAGCAGCCCCCACCCTGGAGGGCAGCCCCAGCATTTT.

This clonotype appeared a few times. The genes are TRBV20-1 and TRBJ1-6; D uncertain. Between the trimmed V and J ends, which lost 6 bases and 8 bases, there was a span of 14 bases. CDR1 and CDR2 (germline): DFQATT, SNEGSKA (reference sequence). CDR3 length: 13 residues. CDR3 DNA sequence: TGCAGTGCCCACGATGACCCCGATTCACCCCTCCACTTT. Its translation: CSAHDDPDSPLHF.

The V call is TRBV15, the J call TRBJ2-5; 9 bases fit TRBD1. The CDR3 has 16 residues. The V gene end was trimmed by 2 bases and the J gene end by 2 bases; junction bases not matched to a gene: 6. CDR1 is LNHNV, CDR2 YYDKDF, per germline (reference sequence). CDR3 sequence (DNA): TGTGCCACCAGCAGATCGGACAGGGGAGGTCAAGAGACCCAGTACTTC. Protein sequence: CATSRSDRGGQETQYF.

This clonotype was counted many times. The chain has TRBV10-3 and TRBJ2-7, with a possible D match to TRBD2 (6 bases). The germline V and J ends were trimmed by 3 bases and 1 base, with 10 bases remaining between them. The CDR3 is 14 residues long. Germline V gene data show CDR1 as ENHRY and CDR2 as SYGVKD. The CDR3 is CAISDPRESYEQYF. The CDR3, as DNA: TGTGCCATCAGTGATCCACGGGAGTCCTACGAGCAGTACTTC.

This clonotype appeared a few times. CDR3 in amino acids: CASSEVENTIYF. The CDR3 coding sequence is TGTGCCAGCAGTGAAGTGGAGAACACCATATATTTT. The genes are TRBV2 and TRBJ1-3; D is uncertain. There are 12 residues in the CDR3. Germline V gives CDR1 SNHLY, CDR2 FYNNEI. V was clipped by 1 base and J by 7 bases, with 5 bases between them.

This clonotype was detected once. CDR3 nucleotides: TGCAGTGCTATCGGACTAGCGGGAGTAGCGAACACCGGGGAGCTGTTTTTT. Translating gives CSAIGLAGVANTGELFF. The chain has TRBV20-1 and TRBJ2-2; TRBD2 matches 13 bases. Germline assignment: CDR1 DFQATT and CDR2 SNEGSKA (reference sequence). This CDR3 spans 17 amino acids. The V and J ends lost 4 bases and 0 bases, in that order; junction bases with no gene match: 5.